This paragraph reports one T cell receptor beta chain. Its cognate antigen is unknown. A multiplex PCR was run with 60 Vbeta primers and 13 Jbeta primers. Sequencing used immunoSEQ multiplex PCR; TCRdb keeps in-frame clones, though not all of them. The sample consists of 150,000 to 200,000 clones, over 70% of them appearing once. The data belong to a study of cytomegalovirus exposure and HLA in healthy donors. The study's findings and limits: Analysis was carried out at a later point, and it linked a missense DCLRE1C variant to TCR beta V- and J-gene trimming. Researchers counted around 180 TCR beta chains as cytomegalovirus-associated.

CDR3 length: 14 amino acids. V shed 7 bases, J shed 1 base, and the junction held 5 bases outside the gene matches. Germline V gene lookup returns CDR1 MNHNS and CDR2 SASEGT. Sample: PBMCs. The V gene is TRBV6-1, the J gene TRBJ2-7, with TRBD2 matching over 9 bases. This TCR was sampled from a woman aged 18-30 years in good health and CMV-seronegative. CDR3 protein: CASTSGLASYEQYF. The CDR3, as DNA: TGTGCCAGCACCTCGGGACTAGCTTCCTACGAGCAGTACTTC.